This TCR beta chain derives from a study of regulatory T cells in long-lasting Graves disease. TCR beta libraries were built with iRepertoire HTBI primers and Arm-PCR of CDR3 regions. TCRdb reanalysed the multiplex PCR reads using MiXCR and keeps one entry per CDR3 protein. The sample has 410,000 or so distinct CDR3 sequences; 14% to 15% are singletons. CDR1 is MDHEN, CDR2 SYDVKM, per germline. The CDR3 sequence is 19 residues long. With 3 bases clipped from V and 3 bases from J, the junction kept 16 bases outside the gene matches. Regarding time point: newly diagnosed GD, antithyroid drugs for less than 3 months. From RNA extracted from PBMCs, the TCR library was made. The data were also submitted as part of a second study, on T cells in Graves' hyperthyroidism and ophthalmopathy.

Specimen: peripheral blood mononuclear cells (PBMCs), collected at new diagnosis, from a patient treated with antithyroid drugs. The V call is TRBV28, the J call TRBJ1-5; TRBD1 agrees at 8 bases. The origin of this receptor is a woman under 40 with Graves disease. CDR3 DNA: TGTGCCAGCAGTTTCCTCGCCAGGGGGCCCGAACGTTACAATCAGCCCCAGCATTTT. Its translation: CASSFLARGPERYNQPQHF.